The present TCR beta chain was sequenced within a study of shared clonotypes between healthy human individuals. General study findings and limits: It was the non-shared clonotypes that had lower generation probabilities than clonotypes shared by all four donors. The sampled material consisted only of blood, and tissue repertoires are likely to differ. Clonotype sharing across a handful of donors was observed for 5% to 6.5% of naive CD4 clonotypes.

The CDR3 is 11 amino acids. V dropped 5 bases and J dropped 7; count of bases not matched to a gene: 2. Germline V CDR1 and CDR2: LNHDA, SQIVND (reference sequence). In the case of this clone: Its antigen is currently unknown.

Repertoires were generated with immunoSEQ multiplex PCR, while TCRdb's copy carries only in-frame clones and drops some. The sample contains approximately 2,300,000 clones, approximately 90% of which appear only once. Donors had no recently reported acute infections or vaccinations and were HIV-negative. This sequence was found in a man aged 18 to 30 in good health. Some clones in this sample may be carry-over from other donors' samples. This rearrangement joins TRBV19 to TRBJ2-7, with 7 bases identical to TRBD1. Sequencing was carried out using naive CD4+ T cells from PBMCs. The sample's subset: CD45RA+ positively selected. The CDR3 spells CASSVGQEQYF. In nucleotides, the CDR3 is TGTGCCAGTAGTGTGGGACAGGAGCAGTACTTC.